Here is one T cell receptor beta chain with its context. The sample is drawn from a study of blood T cell repertoires in COVID-19. Study as a whole: PBMCs, B-cell-depleted T cells, or T cells were the source of the cDNA or gDNA that made up the material.

Per the authors' pipeline: For nucleated cells, counts were estimated from reference gene primer amplification. Assay used: immunoSEQ multiplex PCR; TCRdb lists only in-frame clones, some missing. That table supplies the V and J calls and clone size; D and trimming were determined from the DNA. The sample carries over 100,000 clones, 70% to 90% recorded once. The CDR3 is 14 residues long. V lost 0 bases and J lost 5, with 8 bases in between. Germline-derived CDR1 and CDR2 are LGHNA and YNFKEQ. This clonotype originated in a man between 40 and 49 years old with acute or convalescent COVID-19. The genes are TRBV4-2 and TRBJ1-5; D remains ambiguous. The sample taken for sequencing was peripheral blood. DNA for the CDR3: TGTGCCAGCAGCCAAGAAGAGAGTTATCAGCCCCAGCATTTT. Encoded protein: CASSQEESYQPQHF.